This T cell receptor (beta chain) was sequenced for a study of T cells in Graves' hyperthyroidism and ophthalmopathy. Study-wide context: It was at initial diagnosis, before any treatment, that peripheral blood was collected. Study observations and caveats: Ophthalmopathy was told apart from stable hyperthyroidism by a 13 V-J model.

RNA transcripts provided the source from which TCR beta CDR3 regions were amplified. First-round RT-PCR targeting the TCR CDR3 was performed with the HTBI primer set. TCRdb re-called the multiplex PCR reads through MiXCR, storing one row per CDR3 protein. The table shows over 45,000 distinct CDR3 sequences, with roughly 50% occurring only once. Thyroid ultrasound and orbital computed tomography, with clinical symptoms and serum thyroxine and TRAb, informed diagnoses. Notes on this clonotype: Its antigen remains unidentified. One junction end does not reproduce the germline sequence, and a read error may be involved.

The V gene's germline CDR1 is SNHLY and CDR2 FYNNEI. The CDR3 loop spans 15 amino acids. The sequenced sample was blood. This TCR was recovered from a woman aged 50 to 60 with Graves' ophthalmopathy. This chain uses TRBV2 with TRBJ2-7, with 10 positions matching TRBD2. CDR3 coding DNA: TGTGCCAGCAGTTACAGCGGGAGGGCCACCGGGGAGCAGCACTTC. It yields the protein CASSYSGRATGEQHF.